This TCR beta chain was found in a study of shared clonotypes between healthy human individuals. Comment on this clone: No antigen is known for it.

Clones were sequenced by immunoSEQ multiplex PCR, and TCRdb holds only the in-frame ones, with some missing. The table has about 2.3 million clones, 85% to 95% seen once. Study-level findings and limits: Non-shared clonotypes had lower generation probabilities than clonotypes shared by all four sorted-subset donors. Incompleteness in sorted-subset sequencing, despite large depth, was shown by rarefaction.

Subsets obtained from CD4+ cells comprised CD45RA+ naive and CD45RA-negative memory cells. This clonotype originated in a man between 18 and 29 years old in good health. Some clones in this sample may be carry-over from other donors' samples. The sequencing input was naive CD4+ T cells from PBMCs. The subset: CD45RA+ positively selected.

CDR3 protein: CASSRREGRTGELFF. CDR3 nucleotides: TGTGCCAGCAGCAGGCGGGAGGGGAGGACCGGGGAGCTGTTTTTT. The genes are TRBV5-8 and TRBJ2-2; TRBD2 agrees at 9 bases. V trimming: 4 bases; J trimming: 5 bases; junction bases outside the gene matches: 6. The germline V gene encodes CDR1 SGHTS and CDR2 YDEGEE. CDR3 size: 15 residues.